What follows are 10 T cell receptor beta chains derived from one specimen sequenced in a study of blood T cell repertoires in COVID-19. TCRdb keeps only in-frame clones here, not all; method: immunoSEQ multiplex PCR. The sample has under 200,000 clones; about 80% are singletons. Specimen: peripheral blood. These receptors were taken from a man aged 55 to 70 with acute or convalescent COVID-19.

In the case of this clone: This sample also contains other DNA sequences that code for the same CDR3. CDR3 sequence reads: CASSPLQGGGYGYTF. The CDR3 region has the DNA TGTGCCAGCAGCCCCTTACAGGGGGGAGGCTATGGCTACACCTTC. The V and J genes are TRBV3-1 (or the pseudogene TRBV3-2) and TRBJ1-2, with 8 bases lining up with TRBD1. The CDR3 runs to 15 residues. Germline V CDR1 and CDR2: LGHDT, YNNKEL (reference sequence). V was clipped by 4 bases and J by 4 bases; unmatched bases: 8.

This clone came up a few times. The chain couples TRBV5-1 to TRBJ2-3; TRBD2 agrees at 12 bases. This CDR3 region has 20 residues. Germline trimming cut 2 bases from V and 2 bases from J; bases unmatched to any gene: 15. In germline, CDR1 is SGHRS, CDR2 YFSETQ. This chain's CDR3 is CASSLLTVSLAGGPTDTQYF. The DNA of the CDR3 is TGCGCCAGCAGCTTATTGACCGTCTCTCTAGCGGGGGGGCCCACAGATACGCAGTATTTT. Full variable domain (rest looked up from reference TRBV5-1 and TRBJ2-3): KAGVTQTPRYLIKTRGQQVTLSCSPISGHRSVSWYQQTPGQGLQFLFEYFSETQRNKGNFPGRFSGRQFSNSRSEMNVSTLELGDSALYLCASSLLTVSLAGGPTDTQYFGPGTRLTVL.

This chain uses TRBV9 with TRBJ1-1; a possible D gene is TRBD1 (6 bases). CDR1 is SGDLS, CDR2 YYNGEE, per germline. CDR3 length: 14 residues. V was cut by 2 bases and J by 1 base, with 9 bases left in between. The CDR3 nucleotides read TGTGCCAGCAGCGTCGGGACACAGAACACTGAAGCTTTCTTT. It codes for CASSVGTQNTEAFF.

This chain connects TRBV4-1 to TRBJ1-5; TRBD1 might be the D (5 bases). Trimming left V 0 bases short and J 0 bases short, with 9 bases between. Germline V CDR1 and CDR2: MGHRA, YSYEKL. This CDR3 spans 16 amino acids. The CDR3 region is CASSQDAQVSNQPQHF. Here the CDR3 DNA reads TGCGCCAGCAGCCAAGATGCACAGGTTAGCAATCAGCCCCAGCATTTT.

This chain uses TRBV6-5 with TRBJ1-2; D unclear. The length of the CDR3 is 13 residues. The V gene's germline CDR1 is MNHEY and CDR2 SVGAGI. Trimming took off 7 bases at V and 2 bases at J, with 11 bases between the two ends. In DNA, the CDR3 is TGTGCCAGCACCATGGAGCTCAACTATGGCTACACCTTC. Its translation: CASTMELNYGYTF.

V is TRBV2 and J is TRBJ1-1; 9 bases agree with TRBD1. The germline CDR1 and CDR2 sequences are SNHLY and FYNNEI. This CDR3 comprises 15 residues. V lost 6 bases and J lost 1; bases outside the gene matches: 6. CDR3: CASSPRQGGNTEAFF. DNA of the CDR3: TGTGCCAGCAGCCCCAGACAGGGGGGGAACACTGAAGCTTTCTTT. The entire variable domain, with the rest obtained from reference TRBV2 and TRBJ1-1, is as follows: EPEVTQTPSHQVTQMGQEVILRCVPISNHLYFYWYRQILGQKVEFLVSFYNNEISEKSEIFDDQFSVERPDGSNFTLKIRSTKLEDSAMYFCASSPRQGGNTEAFFGQGTRLTVV.

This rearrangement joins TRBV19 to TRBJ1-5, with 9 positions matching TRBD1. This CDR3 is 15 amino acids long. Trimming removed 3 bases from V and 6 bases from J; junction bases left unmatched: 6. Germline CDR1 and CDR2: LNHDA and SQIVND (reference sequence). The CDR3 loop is CASSIRTGAGQPQHF. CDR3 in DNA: TGTGCCAGTAGTATCAGGACAGGGGCGGGTCAGCCCCAGCATTTT.

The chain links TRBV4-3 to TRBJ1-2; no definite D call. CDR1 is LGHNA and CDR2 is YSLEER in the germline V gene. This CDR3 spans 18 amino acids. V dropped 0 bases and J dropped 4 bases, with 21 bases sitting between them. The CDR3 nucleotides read TGCGCCAGCAGCCAAGATATCGGCGTGGGAGGGATATCCTATGGCTACACCTTC. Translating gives CASSQDIGVGGISYGYTF.

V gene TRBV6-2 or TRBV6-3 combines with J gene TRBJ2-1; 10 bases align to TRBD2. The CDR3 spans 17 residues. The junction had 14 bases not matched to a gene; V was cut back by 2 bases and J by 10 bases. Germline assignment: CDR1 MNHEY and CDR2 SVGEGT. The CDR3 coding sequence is TGTGCCAGCAGTTACGATAGGGAGCGGGGGGGCCAGGGAGAGCAGTTCTTC. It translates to CASSYDRERGGQGEQFF.

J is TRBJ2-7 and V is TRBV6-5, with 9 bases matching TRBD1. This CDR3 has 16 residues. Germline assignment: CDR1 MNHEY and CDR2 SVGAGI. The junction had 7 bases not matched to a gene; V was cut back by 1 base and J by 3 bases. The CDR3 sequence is CASSYLRGQGFYEQYF. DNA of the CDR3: TGTGCCAGCAGTTACTTACGGGGACAGGGCTTCTACGAGCAGTACTTC.